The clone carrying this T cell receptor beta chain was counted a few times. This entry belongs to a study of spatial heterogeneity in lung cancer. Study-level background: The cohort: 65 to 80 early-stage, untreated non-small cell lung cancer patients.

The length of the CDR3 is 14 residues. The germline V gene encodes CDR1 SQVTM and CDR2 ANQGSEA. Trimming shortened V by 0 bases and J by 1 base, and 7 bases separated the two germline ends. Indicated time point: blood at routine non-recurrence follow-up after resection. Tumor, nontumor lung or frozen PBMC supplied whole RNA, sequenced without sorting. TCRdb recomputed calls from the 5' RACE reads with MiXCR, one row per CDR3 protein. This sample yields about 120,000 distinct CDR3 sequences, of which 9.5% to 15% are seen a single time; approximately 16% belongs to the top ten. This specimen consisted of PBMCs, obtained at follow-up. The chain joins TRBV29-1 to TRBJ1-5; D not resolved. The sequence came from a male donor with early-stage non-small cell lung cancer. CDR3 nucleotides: TGCAGCGTTGAAGAGGGTGGCAGCAATCAGCCCCAGCATTTT. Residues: CSVEEGGSNQPQHF.